Following are 28 T cell receptor beta chains from one sample sequenced in a study of identical twins (dated by TCRdb to between 2015 and 2016). Preparation of the library involved 5' RACE. The run used an Illumina HiSeq 2000. TCRdb's own reprocessing of the public reads used fastp at Q25 and MiXCR and kept productive beta chains. A single entry per CDR3 protein holds the most common genes and DNA from its merged rows. The sample data list about 660,000 distinct CDR3 sequences, and 8.6% of these were observed just once. 0.8% to 1% of the sample comes from the top ten. These records were also assigned to another study, of yellow fever vaccine responses in identical twins.

Sequenced: PBMCs. The source is a woman aged 18-29 years in good health.

This clonotype was observed at least ten times. J is TRBJ2-1 and V is TRBV12-3 or TRBV12-4; 7 bases are shared with TRBD1. The CDR3 has 13 amino acids. Trimming at V came to 10 bases and at J to 2 bases, leaving 5 bases not matched to a gene. In nucleotides, the CDR3 is TGTGCCACCGGGGACAGTACCTACAATGAGCAGTTCTTC. This gives the protein CATGDSTYNEQFF.

This clonotype was observed a few times. The chain recombines TRBV27 with TRBJ2-5; 10 nucleotides line up with TRBD2. The germline V gene encodes CDR1 MNHEY and CDR2 SMNVEV (reference sequence). This CDR3 contains 17 residues. V shed 6 bases, J shed 5 bases, and the junction held 15 bases outside the gene matches. CDR3 sequence reads: CASSPITAGGRGETQYF. Written as DNA, the CDR3 is TGTGCCAGCAGCCCGATTACAGCGGGGGGGCGGGGGGAGACCCAGTACTTC.

This clonotype appeared a few times. The genes are TRBV5-6 and TRBJ1-1; TRBD1 aligns across 7 bases. The CDR3 covers 14 residues. Germline V lookup: CDR1 SGHDT, CDR2 YYEEEE. Trimming removed 0 bases from V and 7 bases from J; junction bases left unmatched: 6. CDR3 region: CASSLVMAGGEAFF. The CDR3 nucleotides are TGTGCCAGCAGCTTGGTGATGGCAGGGGGTGAAGCTTTCTTT. The full variable domain, completed using reference TRBV5-6 and TRBJ1-1, is DAGVTQSPTHLIKTRGQQVTLRCSPKSGHDTVSWYQQALGQGPQFIFQYYEEEERQRGNFPDRFSGHQFPNYSSELNVNALLLGDSALYLCASSLVMAGGEAFFGQGTRLTVV.

Ten or more counts support this clonotype. The genes are TRBV7-2 and TRBJ2-5, with a weak D call TRBD2 (5 bases). The CDR3 is made up of 13 amino acids. The V and J ends lost 0 bases and 4 bases respectively, with 6 bases between them. Germline loops: CDR1 SGHTA, CDR2 FQGNSA. The CDR3 reads CASSLALAETQYF. The CDR3 DNA reads TGTGCCAGCAGCTTAGCCCTAGCAGAGACCCAGTACTTC.

This clonotype came up many times. The CDR3 loop reads CASSTTRSFAGGQRDTQYF. CDR3 coding DNA: TGTGCCAGCAGTACCACCCGCTCGTTCGCGGGGGGGCAAAGAGATACGCAGTATTTT. The V and J genes are TRBV28 and TRBJ2-3, with 9 bases aligning to TRBD2. Germline loops: CDR1 MDHEN, CDR2 SYDVKM. The junction had 20 bases not matched to a gene; V was cut back by 5 bases and J by 5 bases. The CDR3 is 19 residues long.

This clonotype was observed at least ten times. The chain combines TRBV20-1 with TRBJ2-5; tentatively, D is TRBD2 (5 bases). Germline V gene data show CDR1 as DFQATT and CDR2 as SNEGSKA (reference sequence). This CDR3 is built from 14 residues. V was pared by 3 bases and J by 2 bases, with 13 bases between. The CDR3 region is CSARIGSGQETQYF. Here the CDR3 DNA reads TGCAGTGCTAGGATTGGCAGCGGACAAGAGACCCAGTACTTC.

The chain uses TRBV5-5 and TRBJ2-3; D not resolved. Germline V gene sequence: CDR1 SGHKS, CDR2 YYEKEE (reference sequence). V was clipped by 2 bases and J by 4 bases, with 11 bases between them. This CDR3 spans 14 amino acids. DNA for the CDR3: TGTGCCAGCAGCTTAGTGGGAAGGTCAGATACGCAGTATTTT. Translation: CASSLVGRSDTQYF.

This clonotype appeared many times. The chain links TRBV25-1 to TRBJ2-7; TRBD1 aligns across 9 bases. CDR1 MGHDK and CDR2 SYGVNS come from the germline V gene. This CDR3 has 15 residues. Losses at the gene ends were 3 bases for V and 3 bases for J; bases not matched to a gene: 6. CDR3 DNA sequence: TGTGCCAGCAGTGATGGCAGGGGACAGGGCTACGAGCAGTACTTC. Translated: CASSDGRGQGYEQYF.

This clonotype came up many times. The chain carries TRBV4-3 and TRBJ2-7; a weak D match, TRBD2 (6 bases). This CDR3 is built from 16 residues. CDR1 and CDR2 from the germline V gene are LGHNA and YSLEER. Trimming removed 0 bases from V and 6 bases from J, with 18 bases in between. The CDR3 loop is CASSQESGSAGGEQYF. The DNA of the CDR3 is TGCGCCAGCAGCCAAGAAAGCGGATCTGCCGGGGGCGAGCAGTACTTC.

This clonotype has a handful of counts. V usage is TRBV27 and J usage is TRBJ2-1; 10 bases align to TRBD2. CDR1 is MNHEY, CDR2 SMNVEV, per germline (reference sequence). The CDR3 sequence is 16 residues long. J lost 7 bases, V lost 0 bases, and 6 bases had no gene match. The chain's CDR3 is CASSLSSSGSWNEQFF. CDR3 coding DNA: TGTGCCAGCAGTTTATCGTCTAGCGGGAGTTGGAATGAGCAGTTCTTC.

The table lists this clonotype with a few counts. This chain connects TRBV29-1 to TRBJ1-2, with 11 bases aligning to TRBD1. CDR1 SQVTM and CDR2 ANQGSEA come from the germline V gene. The CDR3 sequence is 15 residues long. V dropped 8 bases and J dropped 5; count of bases not matched to a gene: 13. DNA of the CDR3: TGCAGCTTATCGCTCCGGGACAGGGGGGAATATGGCTACACCTTC. This sequence encodes CSLSLRDRGEYGYTF.

This clonotype occurred a few times. The V call is TRBV15, the J call TRBJ2-1, with 9 bases matching TRBD1. V lost 8 bases to trimming and J lost 5 bases; unmatched junction nucleotides: 7. The CDR3 has 14 amino acids. Germline lookup yields CDR1 LNHNV and CDR2 YYDKDF (reference sequence). CDR3 DNA sequence: TGTGCCACCGTAGACAGGGGGATTAACAATGAGCAGTTCTTC. Residues: CATVDRGINNEQFF. Full variable domain (rest looked up from reference TRBV15 and TRBJ2-1): DAMVIQNPRYQVTQFGKPVTLSCSQTLNHNVMYWYQQKSSQAPKLLFHYYDKDFNNEADTPDNFQSRRPNTSFCFLDIRSPGLGDTAMYLCATVDRGINNEQFFGPGTRLTVL.

This clonotype has only a few counts. The chain uses TRBV29-1 and TRBJ2-1; 8 nucleotides line up with TRBD2. This CDR3 contains 14 residues. Germline CDR1 reads SQVTM; CDR2 reads ANQGSEA. J gave up 8 bases and V 8 bases, and 14 bases lay outside the gene matches. The CDR3 sequence: CSTSTRGGADEQFF. For the CDR3, the DNA is TGCAGCACCTCGACTCGGGGGGGGGCGGATGAGCAGTTCTTC.

The chain recombines TRBV7-2 with TRBJ2-2, with D possibly TRBD2 on 6 matching bases. Per germline, CDR1 SGHTA and CDR2 FQGNSA. Trimming removed 6 bases from V and 8 bases from J, with 22 bases in between. This CDR3 has 16 amino acids. Written as DNA, the CDR3 is TGTGCCAGCAGTGCCATACGGGACTCCGGGGCGGGGGAGCTGTTTTTT. Protein product: CASSAIRDSGAGELFF.

Turning to this clonotype: A much larger clone is a single base away; this may be a read error. The J gene is TRBJ2-7, the V gene TRBV6-5; TRBD1 might be the D (6 bases). With 2 bases removed from V and 2 bases from J, the gap between germline ends came to 10 bases. Germline V gene sequence: CDR1 MNHEY, CDR2 SVGAGI. The CDR3 runs to 14 residues. CDR3 region: CASSYGTRTYEQYF. The CDR3 bases are TGTGCCAGCAGTTACGGGACACGGACCTACGAGCAGTACTTC.

This clonotype was seen ten or more times. The chain carries TRBV6-1 and TRBJ1-4, with D hard to call. Germline values: CDR1 MNHNS, CDR2 SASEGT. Trimming took 6 bases from V and 6 from J, leaving 17 bases between them. This CDR3 has 15 residues. The CDR3 bases are TGTGCCAGCAGAACCTTCAGGTTCGGGGATGAAAAACTGTTTTTT. Amino acid sequence: CASRTFRFGDEKLFF.

This clonotype was counted a few times. The J gene is TRBJ2-5, the V gene TRBV27; unclear D gene. Trimming took off 3 bases at V and 0 bases at J, with 11 bases between the two ends. The CDR3 contains 15 residues. CDR1 MNHEY and CDR2 SMNVEV come from the germline V gene (reference sequence). The CDR3: CASSFNREYQETQYF. For the CDR3, the DNA is TGTGCCAGCAGTTTCAACAGAGAATACCAAGAGACCCAGTACTTC.

This clonotype has at least ten counts. V gene TRBV24-1 combines with J gene TRBJ2-7, with D uncertain. CDR1 and CDR2 from the germline V gene are KGHDR and SFDVKD. V lost 0 bases and J 0 bases, leaving 8 bases between the germline ends. This CDR3 has 15 amino acids. Here the CDR3 DNA reads TGTGCCACCAGTGATTTGAACAGTTCCTCCTACGAGCAGTACTTC. It translates to CATSDLNSSSYEQYF.

The chain uses TRBV20-1 and TRBJ2-5, with D unresolved. The CDR3 contains 14 residues. V was shortened by 3 bases and J by 5 bases, with 16 bases between the two germline ends. Germline V lookup: CDR1 DFQATT, CDR2 SNEGSKA (reference sequence). The CDR3 DNA is TGCAGTGCTAGGGAATATTGGCGGTTGGAGACCCAGTACTTC. Its protein product is CSAREYWRLETQYF.

V is TRBV19 and J is TRBJ2-2; D gene unclear. The CDR3 is made up of 14 amino acids. V gave up 7 bases and J gave up 5 bases, with 14 bases separating them. Per the germline V gene, CDR1 is LNHDA and CDR2 is SQIVND (reference sequence). The DNA of the CDR3 is TGTGCCAGTATCAAGAGCCAAGGGACCGGGGAGCTGTTTTTT. Its translation: CASIKSQGTGELFF. Drawing the rest from reference TRBV19 and TRBJ2-2, the complete variable domain is DGGITQSPKYLFRKEGQNVTLSCEQNLNHDAMYWYRQDPGQGLRLIYYSQIVNDFQKGDIAEGYSVSREKKESFPLTVTSAQKNPTAFYLCASIKSQGTGELFFGEGSRLTVL.

V and J are TRBV29-1 and TRBJ2-2, with TRBD2 as a possible D gene (5 bases). This CDR3 spans 13 amino acids. Germline V gene data show CDR1 as SQVTM and CDR2 as ANQGSEA. Between the trimmed V and J ends, which lost 0 bases and 6 bases, there was a span of 8 bases. CDR3 in amino acids: CSVEERGSGELFF. The CDR3 DNA sequence: TGCAGCGTTGAAGAGCGAGGGTCCGGGGAGCTGTTTTTT.

This chain uses TRBV5-1 with TRBJ1-6, with TRBD1 identical over 7 bases. The trim removed 5 bases at V and 7 bases at J, leaving 9 bases unmatched. The CDR3 covers 15 residues. Per the germline V gene, CDR1 is SGHRS and CDR2 is YFSETQ. In DNA, the CDR3 is TGCGCCAGCAGATGGACCGGGACAGAGAATTCACCCCTCCACTTT. Its protein product is CASRWTGTENSPLHF.

The chain has TRBV20-1 and TRBJ2-1; TRBD2 matches 11 bases. The CDR3 sequence is 15 residues long. CDR1 is DFQATT and CDR2 is SNEGSKA in the germline V gene (reference sequence). The V gene end was trimmed by 7 bases and the J gene end by 6 bases; junction bases not matched to a gene: 11. CDR3 region: CSVPPPGLAANEQFF. Here the CDR3 DNA reads TGCAGTGTTCCGCCCCCGGGACTAGCGGCCAATGAGCAGTTCTTC.

This clonotype was seen more than once but under ten times. The V gene is TRBV5-1, the J gene TRBJ2-3; a possible D gene is TRBD1 (6 bases). The CDR3 is 15 amino acids. The V end was cut by 8 bases, the J end by 7 bases, with 23 bases between. Germline V gene sequence: CDR1 SGHRS, CDR2 YFSETQ. For the CDR3, the DNA is TGCGCCAGTCAACCCCCGGACAGCTACATGAATACGCAGTATTTT. Translation: CASQPPDSYMNTQYF.

Written as DNA, the CDR3 is TGCAGTGCTAGAGATTCATGGGCCACTGGGCATACGCAGTATTTT. This translates into CSARDSWATGHTQYF. The chain is built from TRBV20-1 and TRBJ2-3; D ambiguous. V lost 0 bases and J 7 bases, leaving 17 bases between the germline ends. CDR1 is DFQATT and CDR2 is SNEGSKA in the germline V gene (reference sequence). The CDR3 has 15 amino acids.

In its sample, this clonotype was seen once. The V and J genes are TRBV7-9 and TRBJ2-1; TRBD1 aligns across 8 bases. Losses at the gene ends were 4 bases for V and 7 bases for J; bases not matched to a gene: 3. Per the germline V gene, CDR1 is SEHNR and CDR2 is FQNEAQ (reference sequence). CDR3 length equals 13 residues. The CDR3 here is CASSSTGANEQFF. CDR3 sequence (DNA): TGTGCCAGCAGCTCGACAGGGGCGAATGAGCAGTTCTTC.

There are many counts of this clonotype. The J gene is TRBJ2-1, the V gene TRBV20-1; TRBD1 or TRBD2 may be the D gene (5 bases each). Between the trimmed V and J ends, which lost 0 bases and 9 bases, there was a span of 15 bases. Looked up from germline, CDR1 is DFQATT and CDR2 is SNEGSKA (reference sequence). The CDR3 is 14 residues long. The CDR3 DNA sequence: TGCAGTGCTAGAGAGGGGGTGGTAATAGGTGAGCAGTTCTTC. Residues: CSAREGVVIGEQFF.

This chain uses TRBV7-3 with TRBJ2-6, with D unclear. Germline CDR1 SGHTA, CDR2 FQGTGA. The CDR3 is made up of 15 amino acids. The V gene lost 8 bases and the J gene lost 0 bases, with 11 bases spanning the gap. CDR3 sequence: CASQLTASGANVLTF. In DNA, the CDR3 is TGTGCCAGCCAGCTTACGGCCTCTGGGGCCAACGTCCTGACTTTC.